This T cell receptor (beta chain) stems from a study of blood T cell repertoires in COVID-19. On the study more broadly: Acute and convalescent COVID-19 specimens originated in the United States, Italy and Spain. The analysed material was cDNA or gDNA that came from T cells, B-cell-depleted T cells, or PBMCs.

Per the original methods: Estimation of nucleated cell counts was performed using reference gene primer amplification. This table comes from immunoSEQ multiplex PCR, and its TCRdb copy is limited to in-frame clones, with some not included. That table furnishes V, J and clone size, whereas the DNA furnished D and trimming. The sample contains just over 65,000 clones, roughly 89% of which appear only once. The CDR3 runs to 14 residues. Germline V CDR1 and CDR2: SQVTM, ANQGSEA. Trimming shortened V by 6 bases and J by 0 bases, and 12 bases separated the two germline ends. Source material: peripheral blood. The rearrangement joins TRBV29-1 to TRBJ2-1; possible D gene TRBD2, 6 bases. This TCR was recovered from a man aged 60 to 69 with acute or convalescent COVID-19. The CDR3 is CSVEGTRSYNEQFF. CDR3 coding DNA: TGCAGCGTGGAGGGAACCCGCTCCTACAATGAGCAGTTCTTC.